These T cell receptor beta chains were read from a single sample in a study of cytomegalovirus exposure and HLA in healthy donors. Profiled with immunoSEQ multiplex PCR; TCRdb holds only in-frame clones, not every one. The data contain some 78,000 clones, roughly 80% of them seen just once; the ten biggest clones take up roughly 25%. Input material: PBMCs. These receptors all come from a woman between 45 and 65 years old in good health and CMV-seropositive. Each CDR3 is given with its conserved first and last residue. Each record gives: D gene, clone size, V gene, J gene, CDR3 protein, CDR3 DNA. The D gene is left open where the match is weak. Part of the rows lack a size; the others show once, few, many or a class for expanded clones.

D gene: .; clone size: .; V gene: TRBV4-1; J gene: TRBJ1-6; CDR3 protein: CASRQVGQNNSPLHF; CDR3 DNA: TGCGCCAGCAGGCAAGTCGGACAGAATAATTCACCCCTCCACTTT
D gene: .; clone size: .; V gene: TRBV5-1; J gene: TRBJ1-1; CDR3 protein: CASSLVGGTGTEAFF; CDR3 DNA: TGCGCCAGCAGCTTGGTGGGGGGAACTGGCACTGAAGCTTTCTTT
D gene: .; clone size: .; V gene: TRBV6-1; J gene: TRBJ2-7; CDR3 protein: CASSASQGNPYEQYF; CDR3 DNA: TGTGCCAGCAGCGCCTCACAGGGAAATCCCTACGAGCAGTACTTC
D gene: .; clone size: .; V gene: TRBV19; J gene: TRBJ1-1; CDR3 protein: CASQDRLNTEAFF; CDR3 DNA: TGTGCCTCTCAGGACAGATTGAACACTGAAGCTTTCTTT
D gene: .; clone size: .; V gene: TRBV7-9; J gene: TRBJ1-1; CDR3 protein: CASSFGVRSTEAFF; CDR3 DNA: TGTGCCAGCAGCTTCGGGGTGCGGAGCACTGAAGCTTTCTTT
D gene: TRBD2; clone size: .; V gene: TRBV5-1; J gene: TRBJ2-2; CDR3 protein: CASTSGSHPTGELFF; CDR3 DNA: TGCGCCAGCACCAGCGGGAGCCACCCCACCGGGGAGCTGTTTTTT
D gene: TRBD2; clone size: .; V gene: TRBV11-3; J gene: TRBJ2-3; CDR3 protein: CASSLDPLAGWDTQYF; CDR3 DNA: TGTGCCAGCAGCTTAGATCCCCTAGCGGGGTGGGATACGCAGTATTTT
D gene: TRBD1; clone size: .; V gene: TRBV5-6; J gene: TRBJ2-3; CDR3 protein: CASSPDRGRAGQYF; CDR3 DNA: TGTGCCAGCAGCCCAGACAGGGGGCGGGCCGGGCAGTATTTT
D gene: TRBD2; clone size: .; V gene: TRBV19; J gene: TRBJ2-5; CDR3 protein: CASSIGGGQGRETQYF; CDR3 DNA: TGTGCCAGTAGTATCGGCGGGGGGCAGGGTCGAGAGACCCAGTACTTC
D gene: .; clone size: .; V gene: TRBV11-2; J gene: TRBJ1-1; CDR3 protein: CASDAVENTEAFF; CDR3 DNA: TGTGCCAGCGACGCGGTAGAGAACACTGAAGCTTTCTTT
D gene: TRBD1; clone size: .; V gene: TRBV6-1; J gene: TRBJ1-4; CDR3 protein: CASIYRGLPNEKLFF; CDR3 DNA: TGTGCCAGCATCTATAGGGGGCTCCCTAATGAAAAACTGTTTTTT
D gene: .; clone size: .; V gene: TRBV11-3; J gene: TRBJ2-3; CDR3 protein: CASKIIPPADTQYF; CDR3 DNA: TGTGCCAGCAAGATTATACCCCCAGCAGATACGCAGTATTTT
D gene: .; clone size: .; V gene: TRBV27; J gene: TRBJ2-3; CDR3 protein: CASSYYYPSTDTQYF; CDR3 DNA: TGTGCCAGCAGTTATTACTACCCAAGCACAGATACGCAGTATTTT
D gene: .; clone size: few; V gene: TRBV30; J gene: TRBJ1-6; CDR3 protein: CAWTKRDTSSYNSPLHF; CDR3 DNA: TGTGCCTGGACCAAACGGGACACTAGCTCCTATAATTCACCCCTCCACTTT
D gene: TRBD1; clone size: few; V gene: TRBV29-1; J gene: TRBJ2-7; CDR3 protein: CSAAGQGVSYEQYF; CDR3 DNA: TGCAGCGCAGCGGGACAGGGGGTCTCCTACGAGCAGTACTTC
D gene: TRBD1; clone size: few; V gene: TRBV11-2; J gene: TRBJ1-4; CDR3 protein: CASSLDRGRVEKLFF; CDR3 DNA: TGTGCCAGCAGCTTAGATAGGGGGCGAGTTGAAAAACTGTTTTTT
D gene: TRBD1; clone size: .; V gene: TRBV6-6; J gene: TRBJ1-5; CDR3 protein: CASKGDRDSNQPQHF; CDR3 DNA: TGTGCCAGCAAGGGCGACAGGGATAGCAATCAGCCCCAGCATTTT
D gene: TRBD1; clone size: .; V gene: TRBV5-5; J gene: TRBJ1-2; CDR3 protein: CASSPPGQGRNYGYTF; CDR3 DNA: TGTGCCAGCAGCCCTCCCGGACAGGGAAGGAACTATGGCTACACCTTC
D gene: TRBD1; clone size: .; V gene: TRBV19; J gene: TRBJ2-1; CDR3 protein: CASSNHQGAPIYNEQFF; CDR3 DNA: TGTGCCAGTAGTAACCATCAGGGGGCCCCAATCTACAATGAGCAGTTCTTC
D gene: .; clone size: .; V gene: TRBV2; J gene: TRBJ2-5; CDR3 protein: CASGGLERGETQYF; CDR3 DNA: TGTGCCAGCGGGGGGTTGGAGAGAGGGGAGACCCAGTACTTC
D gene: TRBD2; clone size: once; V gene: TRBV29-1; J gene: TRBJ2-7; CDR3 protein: CSVDLLAGGTYEQYF; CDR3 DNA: TGCAGCGTTGACCTACTAGCGGGGGGGACCTACGAGCAGTACTTC
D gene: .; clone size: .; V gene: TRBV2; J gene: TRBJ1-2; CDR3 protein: CASTWTGDALGYTF; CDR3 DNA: TGTGCCAGCACCTGGACGGGAGATGCCTTGGGCTACACCTTC
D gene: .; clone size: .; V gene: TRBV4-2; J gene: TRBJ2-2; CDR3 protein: CASSQEGPGTGELFF; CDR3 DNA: TGTGCCAGCAGCCAAGAAGGCCCAGGGACCGGGGAGCTGTTTTTT
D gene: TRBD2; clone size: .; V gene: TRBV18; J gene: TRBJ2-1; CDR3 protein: CASSPPGGGGYNEQFF; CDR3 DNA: TGTGCCAGCTCACCACCCGGCGGGGGGGGATACAATGAGCAGTTCTTC
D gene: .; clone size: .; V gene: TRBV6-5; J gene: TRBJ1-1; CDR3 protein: CASSSPTMNTEAFF; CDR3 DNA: TGTGCCAGCAGTTCCCCTACCATGAACACTGAAGCTTTCTTT
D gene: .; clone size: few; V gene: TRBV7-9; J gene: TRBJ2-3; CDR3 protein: CASSPATRNTQYF; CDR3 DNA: TGTGCCAGCAGCCCCGCTACTAGGAATACGCAGTATTTT
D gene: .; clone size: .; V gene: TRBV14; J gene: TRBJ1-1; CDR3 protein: CASSQMGAGPEAFF; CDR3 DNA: TGTGCCAGCAGCCAAATGGGCGCAGGCCCTGAAGCTTTCTTT
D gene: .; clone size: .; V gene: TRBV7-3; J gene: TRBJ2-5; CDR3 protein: CASSLTAGRGTQYF; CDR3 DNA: TGTGCCAGCAGCTTAACGGCAGGGCGAGGGACCCAGTACTTC
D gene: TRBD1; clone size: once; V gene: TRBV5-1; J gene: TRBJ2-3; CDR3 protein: CASETPGQGKDTQYF; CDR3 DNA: TGCGCCAGCGAGACCCCGGGACAGGGTAAAGATACGCAGTATTTT
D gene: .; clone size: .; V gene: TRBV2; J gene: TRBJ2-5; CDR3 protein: CASKTGQYQETQYF; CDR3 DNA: TGTGCCAGCAAAACCGGACAGTACCAAGAGACCCAGTACTTC
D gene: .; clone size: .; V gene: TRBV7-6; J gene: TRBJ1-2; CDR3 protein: CASSLEIGGAQGKGYTF; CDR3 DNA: TGTGCCAGCAGCTTAGAGATCGGGGGGGCGCAGGGAAAGGGCTACACCTTC
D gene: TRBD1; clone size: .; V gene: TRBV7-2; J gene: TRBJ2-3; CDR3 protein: CASSFSPGQGVDTQYF; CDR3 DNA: TGTGCCAGCAGCTTTAGCCCGGGACAGGGAGTAGATACGCAGTATTTT
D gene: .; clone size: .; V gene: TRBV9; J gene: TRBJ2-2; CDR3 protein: CASSVDGRGLLYTGELFF; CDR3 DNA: TGTGCCAGCAGCGTAGATGGCAGGGGATTGTTATACACCGGGGAGCTGTTTTTT